The present T cell receptor beta chain was sequenced within a study of T cell repertoires in cytomegalovirus infection. Across the whole study: Well-studied HLA-B-restricted CMV epitopes were used in the study alongside recently identified HLA-C-restricted ones. Through public TCR beta signatures, both CMV infection and matching HLA type were indicated. Study-level points and caveats: Dominating the ex vivo response were TCR beta clonotypes that were CMV-specific and HLA-C-restricted. Based on cumulative public TCR beta family frequency, carriers of CMV plus the relevant HLA were identified.

Germline V gene data show CDR1 as SEHNR and CDR2 as FQNEAQ (reference sequence). V dropped 1 base and J dropped 5 bases, with 12 bases sitting between them. CDR3 length equals 15 residues. TCRdb passed the reads through MiXCR, listing each CDR3 protein once. The data hold about 340,000 distinct CDR3 sequences, with about 29% observed a single time. Regarding this clonotype: Its specificity is unknown.

The chain joins TRBV7-9 to TRBJ1-5; the D is unclear. The sequencing used cultured PBMCs, collected from culture after CMV antigen stimulation. This TCR was sampled from a human donor in good health (CMV status not recorded). Some clones in this sample may be carry-over from other donors' samples. CDR3 loop: CASSLGSASHQPQHF. DNA for the CDR3: TGTGCCAGCAGCTTAGGTTCCGCCTCCCATCAGCCCCAGCATTTT.